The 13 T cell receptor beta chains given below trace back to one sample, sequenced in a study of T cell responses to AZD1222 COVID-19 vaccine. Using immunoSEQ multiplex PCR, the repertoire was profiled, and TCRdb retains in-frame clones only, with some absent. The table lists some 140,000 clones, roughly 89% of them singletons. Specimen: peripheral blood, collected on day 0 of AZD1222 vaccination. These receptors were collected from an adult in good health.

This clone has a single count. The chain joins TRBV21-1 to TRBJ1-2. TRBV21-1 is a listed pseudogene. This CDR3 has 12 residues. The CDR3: CASSKWFYGYTF. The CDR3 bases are TGTGCCAGCAGCAAATGGTTCTATGGCTACACCTTC.

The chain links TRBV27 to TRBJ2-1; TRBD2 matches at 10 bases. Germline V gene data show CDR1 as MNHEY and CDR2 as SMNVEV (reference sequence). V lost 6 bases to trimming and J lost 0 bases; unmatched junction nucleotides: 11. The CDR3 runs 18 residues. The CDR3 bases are TGTGCCAGCAGAGGCAGGACTAGCGGTCCCCGCTCCTACAATGAGCAGTTCTTC. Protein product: CASRGRTSGPRSYNEQFF.

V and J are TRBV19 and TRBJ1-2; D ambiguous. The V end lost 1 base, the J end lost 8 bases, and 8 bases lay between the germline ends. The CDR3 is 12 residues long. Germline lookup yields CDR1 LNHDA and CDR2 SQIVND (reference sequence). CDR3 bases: TGTGCCAGTAGTATAGTGGACGTCGGCTACACCTTC. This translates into CASSIVDVGYTF.

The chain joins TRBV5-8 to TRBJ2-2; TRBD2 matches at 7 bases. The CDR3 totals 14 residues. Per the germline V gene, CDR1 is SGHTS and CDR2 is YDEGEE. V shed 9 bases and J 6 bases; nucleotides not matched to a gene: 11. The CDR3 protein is CANPGGFDAGELFF. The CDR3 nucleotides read TGTGCCAACCCCGGGGGGTTTGACGCCGGGGAGCTGTTTTTT. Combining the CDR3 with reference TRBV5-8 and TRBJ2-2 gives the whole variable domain EAGVTQSPTHLIKTRGQQATLRCSPISGHTSVYWYQQALGLGLQFLLWYDEGEERNRGNFPPRFSGRQFPNYSSELNVNALELEDSALYLCANPGGFDAGELFFGEGSRLTVL.

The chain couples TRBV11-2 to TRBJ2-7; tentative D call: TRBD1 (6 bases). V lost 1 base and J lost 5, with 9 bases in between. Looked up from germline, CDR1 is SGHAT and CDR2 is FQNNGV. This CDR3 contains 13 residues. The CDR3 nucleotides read TGTGCCAGCAGCTTAGCTGGACAGCACGAGCAGTACTTC. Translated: CASSLAGQHEQYF.

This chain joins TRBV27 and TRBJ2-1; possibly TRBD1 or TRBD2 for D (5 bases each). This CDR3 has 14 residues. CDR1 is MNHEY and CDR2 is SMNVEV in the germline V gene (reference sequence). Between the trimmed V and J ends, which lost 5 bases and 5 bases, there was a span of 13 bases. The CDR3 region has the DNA TGTGCCAGCAGTCAGGGACGTCCACACAATGAGCAGTTCTTC. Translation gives CASSQGRPHNEQFF.

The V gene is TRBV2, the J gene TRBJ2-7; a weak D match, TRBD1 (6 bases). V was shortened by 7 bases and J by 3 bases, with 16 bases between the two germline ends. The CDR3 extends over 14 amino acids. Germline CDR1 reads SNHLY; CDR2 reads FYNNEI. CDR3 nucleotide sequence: TGTGCCAGCACCGGGACACATTCTAACTACGAGCAGTACTTC. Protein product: CASTGTHSNYEQYF. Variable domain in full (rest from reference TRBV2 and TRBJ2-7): EPEVTQTPSHQVTQMGQEVILRCVPISNHLYFYWYRQILGQKVEFLVSFYNNEISEKSEIFDDQFSVERPDGSNFTLKIRSTKLEDSAMYFCASTGTHSNYEQYFGPGTRLTVT.

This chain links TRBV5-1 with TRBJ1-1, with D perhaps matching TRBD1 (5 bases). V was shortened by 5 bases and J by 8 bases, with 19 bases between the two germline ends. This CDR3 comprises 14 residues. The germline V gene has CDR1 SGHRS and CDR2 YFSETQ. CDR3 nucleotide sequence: TGCGCCAGCAGTTTTCGGGGCGGACTTTTAGAAGCTTTCTTT. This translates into CASSFRGGLLEAFF. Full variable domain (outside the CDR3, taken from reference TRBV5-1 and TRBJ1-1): KAGVTQTPRYLIKTRGQQVTLSCSPISGHRSVSWYQQTPGQGLQFLFEYFSETQRNKGNFPGRFSGRQFSNSRSEMNVSTLELGDSALYLCASSFRGGLLEAFFGQGTRLTVV.

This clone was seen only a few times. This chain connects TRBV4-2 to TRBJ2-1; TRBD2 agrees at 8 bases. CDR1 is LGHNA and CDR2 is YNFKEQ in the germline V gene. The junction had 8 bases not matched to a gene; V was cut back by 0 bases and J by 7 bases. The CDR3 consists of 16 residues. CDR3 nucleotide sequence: TGTGCCAGCAGCCAAGAATGGGCTAGCGGGCGTAATGAGCAGTTCTTC. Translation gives CASSQEWASGRNEQFF.

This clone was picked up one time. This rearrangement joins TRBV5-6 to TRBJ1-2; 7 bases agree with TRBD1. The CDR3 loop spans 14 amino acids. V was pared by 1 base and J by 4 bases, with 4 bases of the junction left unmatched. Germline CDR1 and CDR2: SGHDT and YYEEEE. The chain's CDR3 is CASSLKGAGYGYTF. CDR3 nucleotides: TGTGCCAGCAGCTTGAAGGGGGCGGGCTATGGCTACACCTTC.

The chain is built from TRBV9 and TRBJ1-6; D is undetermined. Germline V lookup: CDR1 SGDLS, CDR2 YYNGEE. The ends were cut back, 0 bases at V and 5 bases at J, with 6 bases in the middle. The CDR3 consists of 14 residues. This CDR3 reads CASSVASDNSPLHF. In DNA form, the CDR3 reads TGTGCCAGCAGCGTAGCCAGCGATAATTCACCCCTCCACTTT.

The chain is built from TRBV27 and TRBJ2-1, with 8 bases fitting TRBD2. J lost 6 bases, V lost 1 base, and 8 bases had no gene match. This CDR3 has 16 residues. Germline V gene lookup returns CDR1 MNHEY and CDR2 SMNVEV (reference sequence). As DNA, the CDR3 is TGTGCCAGCAGTTTATTCCTTGCGGGAGGCCTCAATGAGCAGTTCTTC. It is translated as CASSLFLAGGLNEQFF.

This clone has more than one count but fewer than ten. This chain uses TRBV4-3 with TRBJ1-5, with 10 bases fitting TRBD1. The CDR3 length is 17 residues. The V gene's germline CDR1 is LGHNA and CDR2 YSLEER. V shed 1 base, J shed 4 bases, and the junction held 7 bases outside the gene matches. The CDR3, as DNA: TGCGCCAGCAGCCAAGGAACCGGGACAGGGGATAATCAGCCCCAGCATTTT. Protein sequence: CASSQGTGTGDNQPQHF.